The 27 T cell receptor beta chains below all came from one sample that was sequenced in a study of shared clonotypes between healthy human individuals. Data came from immunoSEQ multiplex PCR; TCRdb stores just in-frame clones and leaves some out. The data show over 950,000 clones, 77% seen once. The sample consisted of memory CD4+ T cells from PBMCs. The sample's subset: CD45RA-negative fraction. Receptors originate from a man younger than 35 in good health. Some clones in this sample may be carry-over from other donors' samples.

The chain uses TRBV7-3 and TRBJ1-5; tentatively, D is TRBD1 (5 bases). The V gene's germline CDR1 is SGHTA and CDR2 FQGTGA. Trimming took 2 bases from V and 0 from J, leaving 11 bases between them. This CDR3 region has 16 residues. Here the CDR3 reads CASSLGGVISNQPQHF. The CDR3 nucleotides are TGTGCCAGCAGCTTAGGGGGTGTGATTAGCAATCAGCCCCAGCATTTT.

Of note for this clone: Just one base apart from a much larger clone, this may be a read error. This same CDR3 is encoded by further DNA sequences in the sample. The chain joins TRBV7-9 to TRBJ1-4, with a weak D call TRBD1 (5 bases). In germline, CDR1 is SEHNR, CDR2 FQNEAQ (reference sequence). The CDR3 covers 15 residues. In DNA form, the CDR3 reads TGTGCCAGCAGCACCGGGGACGGAACTAATGAAAAATTGTTTTTT. Protein: CASSTGDGTNEKLFF.

The J gene is TRBJ1-5, the V gene TRBV7-2, with 8 bases matching TRBD1. V dropped 4 bases and J dropped 3; count of bases not matched to a gene: 8. The CDR3 is made up of 16 amino acids. CDR1 is SGHTA and CDR2 is FQGNSA in the germline V gene. The CDR3 coding sequence is TGTGCCAGCAGCTCGACAGGGGTCGCGAACAATCAGCCCCAGCATTTT. Amino acids: CASSSTGVANNQPQHF.

The rearrangement joins TRBV6-5 to TRBJ1-5; a weak D match, TRBD1 (6 bases). Germline V CDR1 and CDR2: MNHEY, SVGAGI. V lost 6 bases and J lost 5, with 17 bases in between. This CDR3 contains 15 residues. This CDR3 reads CASRMTGLPHQPQHF. The DNA of the CDR3 is TGTGCCAGCAGGATGACAGGCCTACCCCATCAGCCCCAGCATTTT.

Remarks on this clone: The sample carries other DNA sequences with the same CDR3. The chain links TRBV30 to TRBJ2-2, with TRBD1 matching over 10 bases. The germline CDR1 and CDR2 sequences are GTSNPN and SVGIG (reference sequence). Losses at the gene ends were 3 bases for V and 5 bases for J; bases not matched to a gene: 3. This CDR3 comprises 14 residues. In nucleotides, the CDR3 is TGTGCCTGGAGCCGGGACAGGGGAACCGGGGAGCTGTTTTTT. Its translation is CAWSRDRGTGELFF.

The chain combines TRBV7-2 with TRBJ1-3, with D unresolved. The CDR3 contains 15 residues. The V gene's germline CDR1 is SGHTA and CDR2 FQGNSA. With 5 bases removed from V and 0 bases from J, the gap between germline ends came to 11 bases. As DNA, the CDR3 is TGTGCCAGCAGCCTCAGGATCAGCTCTGGAAACACCATATATTTT. Encoded protein: CASSLRISSGNTIYF.

CDR3 nucleotide sequence: TGTGCCAGCAGCATTAGCGGGACTAGCACAGATACGCAGTATTTT. It is translated as CASSISGTSTDTQYF. The chain is built from TRBV11-3 and TRBJ2-3; 8 bases map to TRBD2. After removal of 5 bases from V and 0 bases from J, the junction contained 4 bases not matched to a gene. The germline V gene has CDR1 SGHNT and CDR2 YENEEA. The CDR3 covers 15 residues.

This chain links TRBV19 with TRBJ1-1, with D possibly matching TRBD1 (5 bases). Trimming took 7 bases from V and 0 from J, leaving 9 bases between them. The CDR3 totals 13 residues. Germline V lookup: CDR1 LNHDA, CDR2 SQIVND (reference sequence). The CDR3 DNA is TGTGCCAGTACCCTGGGGGTGAACACTGAAGCTTTCTTT. This encodes CASTLGVNTEAFF.

The genes are TRBV18 and TRBJ1-4, with D unclear. This CDR3 contains 15 residues. Per germline, CDR1 KGHSH and CDR2 LQKENI. Trimming left V 4 bases short and J 11 bases short, with 20 bases between. The chain's CDR3 is CASSLEGPGHNKLFF. For the CDR3, the DNA is TGTGCCAGCTCACTTGAAGGGCCGGGTCATAACAAACTGTTTTTT.

The chain joins TRBV29-1 to TRBJ2-7, with 11 bases aligning to TRBD2. The CDR3 is 13 residues long. In germline, CDR1 is SQVTM, CDR2 ANQGSEA. V shed 7 bases, J shed 4 bases, and the junction held 6 bases outside the gene matches. CDR3 region: CSGRLAGFYEQYF. The CDR3 DNA follows: TGCAGCGGGAGACTAGCGGGATTTTACGAGCAGTACTTC.

The J gene is TRBJ1-2, the V gene TRBV5-1; 7 bases agree with TRBD1. V lost 1 base, J lost 0 bases, and 12 bases stayed unmatched. Germline V gene lookup returns CDR1 SGHRS and CDR2 YFSETQ. The CDR3 contains 18 residues. The CDR3, as DNA: TGCGCCAGCAGCTTGAGGTATTTTCGGCAGGGGGCTAACTATGGCTACACCTTC. This codes for CASSLRYFRQGANYGYTF.

The rearrangement joins TRBV7-9 to TRBJ1-1, with D unclear. The CDR3 contains 14 residues. Deletions cut 3 bases from V and 1 base from J, with 9 bases between. Germline loops: CDR1 SEHNR, CDR2 FQNEAQ (reference sequence). CDR3 sequence: CASSFDRSNTEAFF. CDR3 nucleotide sequence: TGTGCCAGCAGCTTTGACCGTTCGAACACTGAAGCTTTCTTT. The full variable domain, its missing parts supplied by reference TRBV7-9 and TRBJ1-1, is DTGVSQNPRHKITKRGQNVTFRCDPISEHNRLYWYRQTLGQGPEFLTYFQNEAQLEKSRLLSDRFSAERPKGSFSTLEIQRTEQGDSAMYLCASSFDRSNTEAFFGQGTRLTVV.

The gene calls are TRBV27 and TRBJ2-7; the match to TRBD1 covers 9 bases. The CDR3 has 15 amino acids. Trimming took 6 bases from V and 3 from J; bases not matched to a gene: 9. Germline CDR1 and CDR2: MNHEY and SMNVEV (reference sequence). This chain's CDR3 is CASRRTGGAGYEQYF. DNA of the CDR3: TGTGCCAGCAGACGCACAGGGGGCGCAGGCTACGAGCAGTACTTC.

This clone appeared a few times. The chain joins TRBV30 to TRBJ1-2; TRBD1 is a possible D gene (5 bases). V gave up 1 base and J gave up 2 bases, with 26 bases separating them. Germline CDR1 GTSNPN, CDR2 SVGIG (reference sequence). This CDR3 region has 19 residues. The CDR3 reads CAWSERPGRLPMGNYGYTF. The CDR3, as DNA: TGTGCCTGGAGTGAACGACCGGGACGGCTCCCTATGGGGAACTATGGCTACACCTTC.

This clone has ten or more counts. This rearrangement joins TRBV29-1 to TRBJ2-3, with 15 bases lining up with TRBD2. Germline CDR1 and CDR2: SQVTM and ANQGSEA. The CDR3 loop spans 18 amino acids. The V gene end was trimmed by 0 bases and the J gene end by 4 bases; junction bases not matched to a gene: 8. CDR3 coding DNA: TGCAGCGTTGAAGATGTAGGACTAGCGGGAGGGCGGGCAGATACGCAGTATTTT. It yields the protein CSVEDVGLAGGRADTQYF.

The gene calls are TRBV19 and TRBJ2-6, with no clear D. The CDR3 runs to 16 residues. V was cut by 5 bases and J by 4 bases, with 15 bases left in between. CDR1 is LNHDA, CDR2 SQIVND, per germline (reference sequence). CDR3 in DNA: TGTGCCAGTAGTGTGGTGTGGGCATCGGGGGCCAACGTCCTGACTTTC. It specifies CASSVVWASGANVLTF.

The V call is TRBV7-8, the J call TRBJ2-7; D is perhaps TRBD2 (5 bases). Trimming removed 5 bases at V and 6 bases at J, with 20 bases between. Germline V gives CDR1 SGHVS, CDR2 FQNEAQ. The CDR3 spans 15 residues. CDR3 sequence: CASSGSGSLGIEQYF. The CDR3 coding sequence is TGTGCCAGCAGCGGAAGCGGCTCTCTGGGCATCGAGCAGTACTTC.

V usage is TRBV21-1 and J usage is TRBJ2-7; TRBD1 reflects the table's D call only, with no check against the DNA. TRBV21-1 corresponds to a pseudogene. The CDR3 runs 15 residues. CDR3 in DNA: TGTGCCAGCAGCACCCCGGCAGGGGAATTCTACGAGCAGTACTTC. It yields the protein CASSTPAGEFYEQYF.

The CDR3 here is CASSQGGPGVYGYTF. The DNA for the CDR3 is TGTGCCAGCAGCCAAGGGGGGCCAGGCGTCTATGGCTACACCTTC. The chain is built from TRBV11-2 and TRBJ1-2; a weak D match, TRBD1 (6 bases). Trimming left V 5 bases short and J 4 bases short, with 17 bases between. Germline CDR1 and CDR2: SGHAT and FQNNGV. The length of the CDR3 is 15 residues.

The chain recombines TRBV7-8 with TRBJ1-2; 10 nucleotides line up with TRBD1. Per the germline V gene, CDR1 is SGHVS and CDR2 is FQNEAQ. Trimming at V came to 7 bases and at J to 5 bases, leaving 4 bases not matched to a gene. The CDR3 totals 13 residues. CDR3 nucleotide sequence: TGTGCCAGCACCGCGGACAGGGGGTATGGCTACACCTTC. Amino acids: CASTADRGYGYTF.

V is TRBV4-1 and J is TRBJ2-7; the D gene could be TRBD1 or TRBD2 (6 bases each). This CDR3 comprises 14 residues. The V gene lost 4 bases and the J gene lost 5 bases, with 15 bases spanning the gap. Germline V gives CDR1 MGHRA, CDR2 YSYEKL. CDR3 region: CASSLGWGAHEQYF. The CDR3 bases are TGCGCCAGCAGCCTGGGTTGGGGGGCCCACGAGCAGTACTTC.

This chain uses TRBV11-2 with TRBJ2-7, with D uncertain. V gave up 5 bases and J gave up 5 bases, with 10 bases separating them. CDR3 size: 12 residues. The germline V gene has CDR1 SGHAT and CDR2 FQNNGV. This chain's CDR3 is CASSRAVNEQYF. The CDR3 nucleotides are TGTGCCAGCAGCCGGGCCGTCAACGAGCAGTACTTC.

Note on this clone: Other nucleotide sequences in the sample specify the same CDR3. The rearrangement links TRBV11-2 to TRBJ2-3; no clear D gene. This CDR3 spans 15 amino acids. Germline V gene lookup returns CDR1 SGHAT and CDR2 FQNNGV. Trimming stripped 0 bases from V and 2 bases from J, with 9 bases between. This CDR3 is CASSLDRISTDTQYF. The CDR3 DNA is TGTGCCAGCAGCTTAGACAGAATTTCCACAGATACGCAGTATTTT.

The chain recombines TRBV9 with TRBJ1-5; maybe TRBD1 (6 bases). The ends were cut back, 0 bases at V and 7 bases at J, with 14 bases in the middle. Germline CDR1 is SGDLS and CDR2 is YYNGEE. This CDR3 comprises 15 residues. In DNA form, the CDR3 reads TGTGCCAGCAGCGTAGGCGAGGGACAACTCCAGCCCCAGCATTTT. Translation gives CASSVGEGQLQPQHF.

V usage is TRBV6-6 and J usage is TRBJ2-3; D gene ambiguous. Deletions cut 2 bases from V and 3 bases from J, with 12 bases between. From germline, CDR1 is MNHNY and CDR2 SVGAGI (reference sequence). The CDR3 runs 15 residues. CDR3 nucleotides: TGTGCCAGCAGTTACCCCGATCTAGGAACAGATACGCAGTATTTT. This gives the protein CASSYPDLGTDTQYF.

V and J are TRBV9 and TRBJ2-2, with TRBD2 matching over 10 bases. The CDR3 covers 17 residues. Unmatched junction bases numbered 10, after V lost 4 bases and J lost 4 bases. Germline lookup yields CDR1 SGDLS and CDR2 YYNGEE. CDR3 residues: CASSPRAGGPSTGELFF. CDR3 DNA: TGTGCCAGCAGCCCTCGAGCGGGAGGGCCGAGCACCGGGGAGCTGTTTTTT.

The J gene is TRBJ1-1, the V gene TRBV19; 7 nucleotides line up with TRBD1. CDR1 is LNHDA, CDR2 SQIVND, per germline (reference sequence). This CDR3 region has 15 residues. The trim removed 6 bases at V and 1 base at J, leaving 8 bases unmatched. The CDR3 protein is CASRLTGTANTEAFF. CDR3 nucleotides: TGTGCCAGTAGATTGACCGGGACAGCGAACACTGAAGCTTTCTTT.